This entry concerns a single T cell receptor beta chain. Its target antigen remains unknown. From a lookup of the germline V gene, CDR1 and CDR2 are SGHDT and YYEEEE. The CDR3, from cysteine to phenylalanine, totals 14 residues. A DNA sequence was not provided. These data belong to a study of T cells expressing NK-cell markers (dated by TCRdb to 2019 to 2021). About the investigation overall: Three sorted T-cell subsets (CD3+CD56+NKG2C+, CD3+CD56+NKG2C- and CD3+CD56-NKG2C+) from fewer than 10 donors had their TCR beta-chain repertoires profiled. The study sequenced eight donors, all healthy volunteers chosen at random: three men and five women. Among the eight sequenced donors, only one was HCMV-seronegative, while the other seven were HCMV-seropositive. The libraries were sequenced on Illumina HiSeq 2000/2500, MiSeq or NextSeq, producing 2 x 150 bp reads.

Broad study findings and their caveats: Whether the expanded NKG2C-expressing T cell clones were specific for HCMV antigens remained unclear. Those dominant clonotypes were again the most abundant among CD3+CD56-NKG2C+ cells in several donors, at roughly 25-60.1%. In six donors, the dominant CD3+CD56+NKG2C+ clonotypes were found to rank among the top 10 CD8+ clonotypes and to make up about 1.0-7.0% of CD8+ T cells.

Sequencing instrument: Illumina HiSeq 2000. TCR beta cDNA libraries were prepared using 5'RACE template switching, which introduced a universal primer site and unique molecular identifiers. cDNA synthesis was primed from the TCR beta constant segment, followed by two successive PCR amplification steps. Under the source paper's analysis protocol: MIGEC was used to demultiplex reads and group reads by UMI, and MiTCR was used to assemble and quantify clonotypes. Only TCR cDNA sequences supported by at least two reads were kept to exclude erroneous sequences. The tcR package was used for downstream repertoire analysis, with clonotypes matched between fractions based on CDR3 nucleotide sequence plus V segment. VDJmatch was used to annotate antigen specificity against VDJdb, with one amino acid substitution in CDR3 allowed. After TCRdb reprocessed the reads, each CDR3 protein sequence was kept as one row, without DNA. The V and J calls and clone size are TCRdb's, not the authors'. The sample's own table lists almost 450,000 distinct CDR3 sequences. The ten largest clones add up to approximately 6.8% of the sample.

To determine HCMV serostatus, a commercial ELISA kit was used to detect HCMV-specific IgG in serum. Ficoll density gradient centrifugation was used to isolate peripheral blood mononuclear cells from blood. The specimen was blood T cells: a sorted CD56 or NKG2C T cell subset, CD4+ or CD8+ T cells, or bulk PBMC T cells (not recorded which). The rearranged chain carries TRBV5-6 and TRBJ1-1; checking the TCRdb D call of TRBD1 is not possible without DNA. The source of this sequence is a woman aged 18-70 years in good health. The CDR3 region reads CASTPGGSWTEAFF. The CDR3, completed at both ends by the reference TRBV5-6 and TRBJ1-1 genes, gives the full variable domain DAGVTQSPTHLIKTRGQQVTLRCSPKSGHDTVSWYQQALGQGPQFIFQYYEEEERQRGNFPDRFSGHQFPNYSSELNVNALLLGDSALYLCASTPGGSWTEAFFGQGTRLTVV.